This T cell receptor beta chain was sequenced during a study of T cells in Graves' hyperthyroidism and ophthalmopathy. Study-level points and caveats: Blood also carried most thyroid clonotypes expanded above 0.001. A model using 13 V-J features told ophthalmopathy apart from stable hyperthyroidism.

TCR beta CDR3 regions were amplified from RNA. HTBI primers drove first-round RT-PCR of the TCR CDR3. MiXCR was run by TCRdb on the multiplex PCR reads, yielding one entry per CDR3 protein. This sample has about 250,000 distinct CDR3 sequences, with about 20% found just once. The CDR3 is 16 residues long. With 9 bases removed from V and 5 bases from J, the gap between germline ends came to 20 bases. The germline V gene has CDR1 SEHNR and CDR2 FQNEAQ (reference sequence). This clonotype was picked up a small number of times. The antigen remains undetermined. Uncontrolled infection, other autoimmune disease, pregnancy and lactation each barred patients from inclusion.

The sample consisted of blood. The TCR comes from a man aged 25-45 years with Graves' ophthalmopathy. The V and J genes are TRBV7-9 and TRBJ1-6, with D possibly TRBD1 on 6 matching bases. The CDR3 DNA is TGTGCCAGTAGTATGAGATTCTGGACAGATAATTCACCCCTCCACTTT. This sequence encodes CASSMRFWTDNSPLHF.